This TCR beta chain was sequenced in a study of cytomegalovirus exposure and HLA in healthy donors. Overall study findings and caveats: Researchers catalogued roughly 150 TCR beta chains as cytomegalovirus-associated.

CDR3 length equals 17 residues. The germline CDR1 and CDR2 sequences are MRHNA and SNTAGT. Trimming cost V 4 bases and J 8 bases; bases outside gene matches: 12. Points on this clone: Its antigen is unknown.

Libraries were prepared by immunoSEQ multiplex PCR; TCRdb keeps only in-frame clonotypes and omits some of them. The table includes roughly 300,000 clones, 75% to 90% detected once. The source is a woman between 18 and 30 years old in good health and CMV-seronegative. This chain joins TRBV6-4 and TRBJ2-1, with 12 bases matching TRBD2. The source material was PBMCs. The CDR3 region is CASSATPLAGGRHEQFF. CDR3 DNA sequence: TGTGCCAGCAGTGCTACCCCCCTAGCGGGAGGGAGGCATGAGCAGTTCTTC.